The 12 T cell receptor beta chains given below trace back to one sample, sequenced in a study of blood T cell repertoires in COVID-19. Assay used: immunoSEQ multiplex PCR; TCRdb lists only in-frame clones, some missing. Altogether roughly 38,000 clones are present, 78% being singletons, with the ten largest covering 33%. The sample taken for sequencing was peripheral blood. The receptors derive from a man aged 60 to 69 with acute or convalescent COVID-19.

The chain recombines TRBV12-5 with TRBJ2-1; 8 bases fit TRBD2. This CDR3 contains 14 residues. Germline CDR1 is LGHNT and CDR2 is FRNRAP. V shed 6 bases and J 6 bases; nucleotides not matched to a gene: 7. CDR3 residues: CASGRTGGVNEQFF. CDR3 nucleotides: TGTGCTAGTGGACGGACGGGAGGGGTCAATGAGCAGTTCTTC.

Only one count was recorded for this clone. V gene TRBV6-2 or TRBV6-3 combines with J gene TRBJ2-2, with 14 bases that match TRBD2. The V gene's germline CDR1 is MNHEY and CDR2 SVGEGT. J lost 7 bases, V lost 5 bases, and 6 bases had no gene match. This CDR3 is 16 amino acids long. The CDR3 bases are TGTGCCAGCAGTCTAAGGACTAGCGGGAGGATCGGGGAGCTGTTTTTT. Amino acids: CASSLRTSGRIGELFF.

This clone was counted only a few times. The J gene is TRBJ2-2, the V gene TRBV14; a possible D gene is TRBD1 (6 bases). V was clipped by 3 bases and J by 3 bases, with 8 bases between them. The CDR3 has 14 amino acids. The germline V gene has CDR1 SGHDN and CDR2 FVKESK. The DNA of the CDR3 is TGTGCCAGCAGCCATGGACAGTACACCGGGGAGCTGTTTTTT. Amino acids: CASSHGQYTGELFF.

This chain connects TRBV6-5 to TRBJ1-4; perhaps TRBD1 as D (5 bases). V was shortened by 6 bases and J by 0 bases, with 11 bases between the two germline ends. Per germline, CDR1 MNHEY and CDR2 SVGAGI. This CDR3 has 15 residues. DNA for the CDR3: TGTGCCAGCAGCCCGGGGGGGTCAACTAATGAAAAACTGTTTTTT. It is translated as CASSPGGSTNEKLFF.

The genes are TRBV9 and TRBJ2-2; D is possibly TRBD1 (5 bases). The ends were cut back, 0 bases at V and 4 bases at J, with 13 bases in the middle. CDR3 length equals 16 residues. CDR1 is SGDLS and CDR2 is YYNGEE in the germline V gene. The CDR3 DNA reads TGTGCCAGCAGCGTAGAGGTGGGGCTGGGCACCGGGGAGCTGTTTTTT. Translation: CASSVEVGLGTGELFF. Combining the CDR3 with reference TRBV9 and TRBJ2-2 gives the whole variable domain DSGVTQTPKHLITATGQRVTLRCSPRSGDLSVYWYQQSLDQGLQFLIQYYNGEERAKGNILERFSAQQFPDLHSELNLSSLELGDSALYFCASSVEVGLGTGELFFGEGSRLTVL.

The chain joins TRBV24-1 to TRBJ2-1; 7 nucleotides agree with TRBD2. Germline V gives CDR1 KGHDR, CDR2 SFDVKD. V lost 3 bases, J lost 7 bases, and 14 bases stayed unmatched. The CDR3 has 17 amino acids. CDR3 DNA sequence: TGTGCCACCAGTGATCCCCGGGGAGGGTTGATGAGGAATGAGCAGTTCTTC. Translating it yields CATSDPRGGLMRNEQFF.

The chain combines TRBV5-1 with TRBJ2-1; a possible D gene is TRBD2 (6 bases). The CDR3 has 15 residues. Trimming took 4 bases from V and 0 from J, leaving 11 bases between them. The V gene's germline CDR1 is SGHRS and CDR2 YFSETQ. The CDR3 DNA reads TGCGCCAGCAGCGGGGGGTTCAGCTCCTACAATGAGCAGTTCTTC. This gives the protein CASSGGFSSYNEQFF.

The V and J genes are TRBV6-5 and TRBJ1-1, with unresolved D. The germline CDR1 and CDR2 sequences are MNHEY and SVGAGI. The CDR3 has 11 residues. Trimming stripped 7 bases from V and 6 bases from J, with 9 bases between. In DNA form, the CDR3 reads TGTGCCAGCAAGGAGGTCGCTGAAGCTTTCTTT. Its protein product is CASKEVAEAFF.

The gene calls are TRBV4-1 and TRBJ2-5, with 9 bases aligning to TRBD2. Trimming removed 4 bases from V and 5 bases from J; junction bases left unmatched: 8. CDR1 and CDR2 (germline): MGHRA, YSYEKL. The CDR3 spans 15 residues. The CDR3 DNA sequence: TGCGCCAGCAGCCCGGATAGCGGGAGTGAGGAGACCCAGTACTTC. The encoded protein is CASSPDSGSEETQYF.

The chain uses TRBV7-2 and TRBJ1-2, with D possibly matching TRBD1 (6 bases). The V gene's germline CDR1 is SGHTA and CDR2 FQGNSA. V lost 0 bases and J 6 bases, leaving 14 bases between the germline ends. CDR3 length: 15 residues. CDR3 protein: CASSLAAGVVDGYTF. The CDR3 DNA follows: TGTGCCAGCAGCTTAGCAGCAGGGGTTGTCGATGGCTACACCTTC.

V usage is TRBV6-6 and J usage is TRBJ2-7; perhaps TRBD2 as D (7 bases). CDR3 size: 16 residues. The germline V and J ends were trimmed by 2 bases and 5 bases, with 19 bases remaining between them. Germline V CDR1 and CDR2: MNHNY, SVGAGI (reference sequence). CDR3 loop: CASSYASGGAIDEQYF. The CDR3 nucleotides read TGTGCCAGCAGTTACGCCTCGGGGGGCGCAATCGACGAGCAGTACTTC.

J is TRBJ2-1 and V is TRBV5-4; TRBD1 matches at 12 bases. The germline CDR1 and CDR2 sequences are SGHNT and YYREEE (reference sequence). Losses at the gene ends were 7 bases for V and 7 bases for J; bases not matched to a gene: 6. The CDR3 has 14 amino acids. This CDR3 is CASGGTGGANEQFF. The CDR3 DNA follows: TGTGCCAGCGGCGGGACAGGGGGCGCAAATGAGCAGTTCTTC.